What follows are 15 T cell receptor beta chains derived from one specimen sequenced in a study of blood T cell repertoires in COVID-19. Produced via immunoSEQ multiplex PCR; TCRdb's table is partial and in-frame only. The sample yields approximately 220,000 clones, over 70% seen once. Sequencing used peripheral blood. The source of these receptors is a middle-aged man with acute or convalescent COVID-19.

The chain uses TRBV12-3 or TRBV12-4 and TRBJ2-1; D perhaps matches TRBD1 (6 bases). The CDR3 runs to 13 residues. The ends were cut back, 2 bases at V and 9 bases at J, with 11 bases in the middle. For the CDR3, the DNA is TGTGCCAGCAGTTTATTACAGGGAGTTGAGCAGTTCTTC. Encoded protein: CASSLLQGVEQFF.

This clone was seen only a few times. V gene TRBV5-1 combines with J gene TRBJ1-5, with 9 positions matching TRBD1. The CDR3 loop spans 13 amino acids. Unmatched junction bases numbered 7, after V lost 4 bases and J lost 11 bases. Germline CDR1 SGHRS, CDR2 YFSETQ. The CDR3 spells CASSLGTGMSQHF. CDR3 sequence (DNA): TGCGCCAGCAGCCTCGGGACAGGGATGTCCCAGCATTTT.

CDR3 amino acids: CASSFRREQGYEQYF. The CDR3, as DNA: TGTGCCAGCAGCTTCAGGCGGGAGCAGGGGTACGAGCAGTACTTC. The chain links TRBV5-5 to TRBJ2-7; weak D call: TRBD2 (7 bases). Trimming removed 2 bases from V and 4 bases from J, with 16 bases in between. CDR3 size: 15 residues. The germline CDR1 and CDR2 sequences are SGHKS and YYEKEE (reference sequence).

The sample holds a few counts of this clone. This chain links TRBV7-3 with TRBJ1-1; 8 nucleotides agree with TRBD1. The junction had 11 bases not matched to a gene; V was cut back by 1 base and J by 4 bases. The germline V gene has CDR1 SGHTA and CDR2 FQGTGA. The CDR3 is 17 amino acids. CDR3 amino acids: CASSLIPLSTGATEAFF. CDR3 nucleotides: TGTGCCAGCAGCTTAATACCCCTTTCGACAGGGGCCACTGAAGCTTTCTTT.

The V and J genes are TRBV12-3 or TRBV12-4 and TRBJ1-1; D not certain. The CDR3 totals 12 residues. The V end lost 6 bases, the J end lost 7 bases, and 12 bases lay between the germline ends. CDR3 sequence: CASRLGLGEAFF. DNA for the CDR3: TGTGCCAGCAGGCTAGGACTAGGTGAAGCTTTCTTT.

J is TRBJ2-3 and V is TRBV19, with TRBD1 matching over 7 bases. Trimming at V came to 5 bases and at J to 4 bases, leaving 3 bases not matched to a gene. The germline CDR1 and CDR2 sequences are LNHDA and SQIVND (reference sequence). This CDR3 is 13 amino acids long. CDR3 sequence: CASSETGPDTQYF. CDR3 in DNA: TGTGCCAGTAGTGAGACAGGGCCAGATACGCAGTATTTT.

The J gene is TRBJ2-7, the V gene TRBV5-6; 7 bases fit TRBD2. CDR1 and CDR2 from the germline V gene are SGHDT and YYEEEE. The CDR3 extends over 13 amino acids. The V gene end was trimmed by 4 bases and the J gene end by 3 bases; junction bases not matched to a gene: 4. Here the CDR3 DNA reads TGTGCCAGCAGCCTCGGACTAGTCTACGAGCAGTACTTC. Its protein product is CASSLGLVYEQYF.

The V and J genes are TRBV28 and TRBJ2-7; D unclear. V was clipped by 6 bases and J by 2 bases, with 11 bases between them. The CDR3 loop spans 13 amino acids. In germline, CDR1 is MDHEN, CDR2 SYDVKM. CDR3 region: CASRELSAYEQYF. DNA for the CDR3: TGTGCCAGCAGGGAGCTTTCGGCCTACGAGCAGTACTTC. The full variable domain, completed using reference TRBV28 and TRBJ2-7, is DVKVTQSSRYLVKRTGEKVFLECVQDMDHENMFWYRQDPGLGLRLIYFSYDVKMKEKGDIPEGYSVSREKKERFSLILESASTNQTSMYLCASRELSAYEQYFGPGTRLTVT.

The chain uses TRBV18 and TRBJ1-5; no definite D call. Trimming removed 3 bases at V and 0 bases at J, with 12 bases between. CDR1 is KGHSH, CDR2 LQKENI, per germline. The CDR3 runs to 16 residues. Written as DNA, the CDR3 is TGTGCCAGCTCACCCCTAGGATCGTATAGCAATCAGCCCCAGCATTTT. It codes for CASSPLGSYSNQPQHF.

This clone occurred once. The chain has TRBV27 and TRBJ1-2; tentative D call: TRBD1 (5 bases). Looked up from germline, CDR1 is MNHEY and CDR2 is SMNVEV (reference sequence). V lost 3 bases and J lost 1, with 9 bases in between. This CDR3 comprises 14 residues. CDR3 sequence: CASSFDRNNYGYTF. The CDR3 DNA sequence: TGTGCCAGCAGTTTTGACAGAAATAACTATGGCTACACCTTC.

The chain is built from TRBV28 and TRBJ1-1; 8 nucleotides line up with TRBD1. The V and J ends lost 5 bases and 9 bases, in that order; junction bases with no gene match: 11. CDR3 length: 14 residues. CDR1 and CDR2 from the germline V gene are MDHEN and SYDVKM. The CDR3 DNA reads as TGTGCCAGCAGTGTGACAGGGGTAGGCGTCAAAGCTTTCTTT. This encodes CASSVTGVGVKAFF.

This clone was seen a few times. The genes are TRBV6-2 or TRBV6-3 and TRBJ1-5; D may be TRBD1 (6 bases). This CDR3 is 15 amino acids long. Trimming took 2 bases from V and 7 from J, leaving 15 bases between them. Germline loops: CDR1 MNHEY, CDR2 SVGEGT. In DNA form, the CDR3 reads TGTGCCAGCAGTTACACGGCAGGGGCTGAGCAGCCCCAGCATTTT. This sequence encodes CASSYTAGAEQPQHF.

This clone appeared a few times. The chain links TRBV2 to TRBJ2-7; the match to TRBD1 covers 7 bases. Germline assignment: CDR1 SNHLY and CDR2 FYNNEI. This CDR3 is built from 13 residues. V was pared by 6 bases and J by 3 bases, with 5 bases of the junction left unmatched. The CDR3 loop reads CASRTGTDYEQYF. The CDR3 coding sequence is TGTGCCAGCAGAACCGGGACAGACTACGAGCAGTACTTC.

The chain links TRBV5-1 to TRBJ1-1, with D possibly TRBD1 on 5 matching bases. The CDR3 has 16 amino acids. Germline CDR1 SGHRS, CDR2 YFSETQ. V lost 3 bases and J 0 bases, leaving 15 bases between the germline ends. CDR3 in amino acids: CASSSPRAGLNTEAFF. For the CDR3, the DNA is TGCGCCAGCAGCTCCCCCCGGGCAGGGCTGAACACTGAAGCTTTCTTT.

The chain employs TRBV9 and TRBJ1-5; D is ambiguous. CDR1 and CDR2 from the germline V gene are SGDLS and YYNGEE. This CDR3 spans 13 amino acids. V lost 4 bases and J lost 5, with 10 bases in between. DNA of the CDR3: TGTGCCAGCAGCCCCGGTTTTGATCAGCCCCAGCATTTT. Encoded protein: CASSPGFDQPQHF.